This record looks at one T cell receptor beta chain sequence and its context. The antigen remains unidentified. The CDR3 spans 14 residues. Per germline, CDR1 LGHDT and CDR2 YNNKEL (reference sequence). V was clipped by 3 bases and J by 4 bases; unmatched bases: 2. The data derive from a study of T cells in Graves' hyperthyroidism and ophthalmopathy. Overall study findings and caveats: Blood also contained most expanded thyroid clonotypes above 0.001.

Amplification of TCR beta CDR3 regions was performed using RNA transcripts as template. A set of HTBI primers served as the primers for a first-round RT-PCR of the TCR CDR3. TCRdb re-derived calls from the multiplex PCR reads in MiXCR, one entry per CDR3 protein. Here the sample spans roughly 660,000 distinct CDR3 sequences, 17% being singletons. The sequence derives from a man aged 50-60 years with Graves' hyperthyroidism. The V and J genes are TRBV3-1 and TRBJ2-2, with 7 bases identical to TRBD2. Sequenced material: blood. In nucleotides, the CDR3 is TGTGCCAGCAGCCATGGCGGGAGCACCGGGGAGCTGTTTTTT. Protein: CASSHGGSTGELFF.